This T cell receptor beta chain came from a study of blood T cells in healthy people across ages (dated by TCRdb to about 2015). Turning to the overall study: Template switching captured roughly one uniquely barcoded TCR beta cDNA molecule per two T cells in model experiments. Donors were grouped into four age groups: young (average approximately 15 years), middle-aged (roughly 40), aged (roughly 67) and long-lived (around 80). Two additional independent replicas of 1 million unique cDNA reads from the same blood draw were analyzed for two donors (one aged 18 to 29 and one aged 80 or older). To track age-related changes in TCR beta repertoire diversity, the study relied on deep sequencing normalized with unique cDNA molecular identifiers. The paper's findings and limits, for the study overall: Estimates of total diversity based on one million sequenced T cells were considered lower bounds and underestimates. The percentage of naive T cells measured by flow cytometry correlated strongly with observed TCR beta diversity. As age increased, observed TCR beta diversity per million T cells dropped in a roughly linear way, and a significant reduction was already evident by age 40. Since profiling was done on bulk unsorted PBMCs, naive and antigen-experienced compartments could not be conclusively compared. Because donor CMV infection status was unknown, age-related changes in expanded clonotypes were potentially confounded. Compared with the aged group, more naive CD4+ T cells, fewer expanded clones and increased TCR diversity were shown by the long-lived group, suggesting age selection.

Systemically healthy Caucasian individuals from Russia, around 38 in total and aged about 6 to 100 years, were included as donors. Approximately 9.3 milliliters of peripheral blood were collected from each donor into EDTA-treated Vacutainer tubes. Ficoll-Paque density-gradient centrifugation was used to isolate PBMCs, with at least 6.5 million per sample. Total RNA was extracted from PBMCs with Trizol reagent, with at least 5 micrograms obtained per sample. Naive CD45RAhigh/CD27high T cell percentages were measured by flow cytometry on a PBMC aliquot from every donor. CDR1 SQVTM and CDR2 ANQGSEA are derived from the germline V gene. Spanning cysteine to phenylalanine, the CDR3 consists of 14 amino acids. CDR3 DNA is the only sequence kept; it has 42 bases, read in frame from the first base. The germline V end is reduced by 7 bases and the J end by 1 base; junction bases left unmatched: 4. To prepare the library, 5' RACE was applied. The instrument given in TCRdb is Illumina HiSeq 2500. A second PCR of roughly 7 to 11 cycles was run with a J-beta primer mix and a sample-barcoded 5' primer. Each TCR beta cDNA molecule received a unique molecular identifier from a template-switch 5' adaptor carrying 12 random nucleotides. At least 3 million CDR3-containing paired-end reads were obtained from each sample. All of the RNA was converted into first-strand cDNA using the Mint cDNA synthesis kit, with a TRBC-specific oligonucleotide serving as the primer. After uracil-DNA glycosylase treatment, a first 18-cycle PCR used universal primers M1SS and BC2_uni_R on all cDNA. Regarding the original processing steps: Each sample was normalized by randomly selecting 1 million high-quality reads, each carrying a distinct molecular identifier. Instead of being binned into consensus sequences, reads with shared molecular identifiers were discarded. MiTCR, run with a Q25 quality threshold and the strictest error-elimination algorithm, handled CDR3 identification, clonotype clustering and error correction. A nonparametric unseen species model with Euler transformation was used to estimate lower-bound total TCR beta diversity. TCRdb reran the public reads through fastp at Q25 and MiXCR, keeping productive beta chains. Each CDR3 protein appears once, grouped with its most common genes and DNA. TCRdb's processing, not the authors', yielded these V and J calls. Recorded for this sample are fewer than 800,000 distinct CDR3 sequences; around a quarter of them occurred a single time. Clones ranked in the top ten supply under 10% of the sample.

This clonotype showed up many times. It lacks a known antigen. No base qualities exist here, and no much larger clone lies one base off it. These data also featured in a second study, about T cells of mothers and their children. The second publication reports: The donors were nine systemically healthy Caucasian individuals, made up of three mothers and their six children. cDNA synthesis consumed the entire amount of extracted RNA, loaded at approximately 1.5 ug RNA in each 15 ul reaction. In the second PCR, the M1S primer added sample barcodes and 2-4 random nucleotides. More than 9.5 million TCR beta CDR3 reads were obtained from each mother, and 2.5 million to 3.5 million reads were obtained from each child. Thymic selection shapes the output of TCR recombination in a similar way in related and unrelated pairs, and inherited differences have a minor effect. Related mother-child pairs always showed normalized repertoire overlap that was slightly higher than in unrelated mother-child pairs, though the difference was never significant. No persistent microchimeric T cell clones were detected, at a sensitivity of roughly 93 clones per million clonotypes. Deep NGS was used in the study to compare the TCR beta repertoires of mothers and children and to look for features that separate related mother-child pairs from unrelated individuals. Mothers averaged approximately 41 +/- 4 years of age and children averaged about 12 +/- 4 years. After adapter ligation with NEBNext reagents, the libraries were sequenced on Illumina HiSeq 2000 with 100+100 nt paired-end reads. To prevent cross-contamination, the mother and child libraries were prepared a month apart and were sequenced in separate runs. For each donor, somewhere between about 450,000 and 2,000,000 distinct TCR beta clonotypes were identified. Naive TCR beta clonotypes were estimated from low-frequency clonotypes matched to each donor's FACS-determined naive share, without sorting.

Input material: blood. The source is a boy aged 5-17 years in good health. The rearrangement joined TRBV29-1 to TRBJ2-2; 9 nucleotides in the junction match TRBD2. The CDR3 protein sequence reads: CSAGLAKNTGELFF. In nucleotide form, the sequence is TGCAGCGCTGGACTAGCGAAGAACACCGGGGAGCTGTTTTTT.